The clone carrying this TCR beta chain was detected once. This entry comes from a study of blood T cell repertoires in COVID-19. Participants had their cohort set by participant-reported clinical history. The trim removed 4 bases at V and 1 base at J, leaving 7 bases unmatched. This CDR3 spans 16 amino acids. In germline, CDR1 is MNHEY, CDR2 SMNVEV (reference sequence). Source study methods: The assay estimated nucleated cells by amplifying reference gene primers. Repertoires were generated with immunoSEQ multiplex PCR, while TCRdb's copy carries only in-frame clones and drops some. That table is the source of V, J and clone size, and D and trimming were worked out from the DNA. The sample has 250,000 or so clones; 85% to 90% are singletons.

The V and J genes are TRBV27 and TRBJ2-1; the match to TRBD1 covers 7 bases. The source is a woman between 25 and 40 years old with acute COVID-19. The material sequenced was PBMCs or T cells enriched from blood (not recorded which). As DNA, the CDR3 is TGTGCCAGCAGTTCTCAAGGGACAGAATCCTACAATGAGCAGTTCTTC. This sequence encodes CASSSQGTESYNEQFF.